This T cell receptor (beta chain) was profiled in a study of control samples from healthy donors and cancer patients. Sequencing used immunoSEQ multiplex PCR; TCRdb keeps in-frame clones, though not all of them. The sample records approximately 89,000 clones, approximately 89% being singletons. For this clone: Other DNA sequences within the sample encode an identical CDR3.

The V and J ends lost 0 bases and 4 bases respectively, with 4 bases between them. The CDR3 spans 13 residues. Per the germline V gene, CDR1 is MNHEY and CDR2 is SVGAGI. The receptor comes from a man in his thirties or forties in good health. The rearrangement uses TRBV6-5 and TRBJ1-3; no reliable D call. Sequenced input: blood. The CDR3, as DNA: TGTGCCAGCAGTTACTCCTCCGGAAACACCATATATTTT. It is translated as CASSYSSGNTIYF.